The rows below give T cell receptor beta chains drawn from one sample of a study of T-cell reconstitution after alpha-beta-depleted transplantation in children. TCRdb recomputed calls from the PCR reads with MiXCR, one row per CDR3 protein. The profile shows hundreds of thousands of distinct CDR3 sequences, approximately 15% of them singletons. Sequencing used PBMCs, mostly from graft donor cells, obtained 360 days after TCRalphabeta/CD19-depleted stem cell transplant. These receptors were collected from a male patient aged 2 to 9 who had a stem cell transplant for acute lymphoblastic leukemia, so the T cells may come from the graft donor. Both conserved end residues are part of each CDR3. A D gene is named only where the DNA matches it firmly. For some rows the clone size is stated as once, few or many, or as a class when expanded; others skip it.

DNA: TGTGCCAGCAGCCCCCAAGGCCGGAGCTCCTACAATGAGCAGTTCTTC; CDR3: CASSPQGRSSYNEQFF; V: TRBV7-8; D: -; J: TRBJ2-1; size: -
DNA: TGTGCCAGTAGTATGCCGGGACAGGGTTACCACGAGCAGTACTTC; CDR3: CASSMPGQGYHEQYF; V: TRBV19; D: TRBD1; J: TRBJ2-7; size: -
DNA: TGCAGTGCACCGGACAGTGCCAATGGCTACACCTTC; CDR3: CSAPDSANGYTF; V: TRBV20-1; D: -; J: TRBJ1-2; size: few
DNA: TGCGCCAGCAGCCAAGACGCGCGGGAGACGGATACGCAGTATTTT; CDR3: CASSQDARETDTQYF; V: TRBV4-3; D: TRBD2; J: TRBJ2-3; size: few
DNA: TGTGCCACTGGCGGGCGCACCGGGGAGCTGTTTTTT; CDR3: CATGGRTGELFF; V: TRBV24-1; D: -; J: TRBJ2-2; size: many
DNA: TGTGCCAGCTCACCGCCCGGGACAGGGGACACCGGGGAGCTGTTTTTT; CDR3: CASSPPGTGDTGELFF; V: TRBV18; D: TRBD1; J: TRBJ2-2; size: -
DNA: TGTGCCAGCAGTTACGCCAGCACAGACAACACCGGGGAGCTGTTTTTT; CDR3: CASSYASTDNTGELFF; V: TRBV6-5; D: -; J: TRBJ2-2; size: -
DNA: TGTGCCAGCAGTCCGTACCGGGACAGGGCGGATGGCTACACCTTC; CDR3: CASSPYRDRADGYTF; V: TRBV6-2/TRBV6-3; D: TRBD1; J: TRBJ1-2; size: -
DNA: TGTGCCAGCACCCCGGGACAGGGTATCTACAATGAGCAGTTCTTC; CDR3: CASTPGQGIYNEQFF; V: TRBV2; D: TRBD1; J: TRBJ2-1; size: -
DNA: TGTGCCAGCAGGGCAGGGGCCGGGGCCAACGTCCTGACTTTC; CDR3: CASRAGAGANVLTF; V: TRBV3-1; D: -; J: TRBJ2-6; size: -
DNA: TGTGCCAGCAGCTTATCAGGGCAAATCCACGAGCAGTACTTC; CDR3: CASSLSGQIHEQYF; V: TRBV7-2; D: -; J: TRBJ2-7; size: -
DNA: TGTGCCAGCAGCTTAGGACCCCTCCAATTGAACACTGAAGCTTTCTTT; CDR3: CASSLGPLQLNTEAFF; V: TRBV7-2; D: -; J: TRBJ1-1; size: -
DNA: TGTGCCATCAGTGACAGGGGGGGCTATGGCTACACCTTC; CDR3: CAISDRGGYGYTF; V: TRBV10-3; D: TRBD1; J: TRBJ1-2; size: once
DNA: TGCGCCAGCAGCTTCCGCCTAGCGGGGGGCCTATACGAGCAGTACTTC; CDR3: CASSFRLAGGLYEQYF; V: TRBV5-1; D: TRBD2; J: TRBJ2-7; size: -
DNA: TGCGCCAGCAGCGGAACCGGGACAGGGTCTAACAATGAGCAGTTCTTC; CDR3: CASSGTGTGSNNEQFF; V: TRBV5-1; D: TRBD1; J: TRBJ2-1; size: many
DNA: TGCGCCAGCAGCCAAGATTCGGGACAGGGGGTAAATATGAACACTGAAGCTTTCTTT; CDR3: CASSQDSGQGVNMNTEAFF; V: TRBV4-3; D: TRBD1; J: TRBJ1-1; size: -
DNA: TGTGCCAGCAGTCCCTCCTCGGCAGGGGGAAACTATGGCTACACCTTC; CDR3: CASSPSSAGGNYGYTF; V: TRBV12-3/TRBV12-4; D: TRBD1; J: TRBJ1-2; size: many
DNA: TGTGCCAGCAGTGAATACGAGGACAATGAAGCTTTCTTT; CDR3: CASSEYEDNEAFF; V: TRBV25-1; D: -; J: TRBJ1-1; size: -
DNA: TGCAGTGCCCCAGGCGATTCAACTAATGAAAAACTGTTTTTT; CDR3: CSAPGDSTNEKLFF; V: TRBV20-1; D: -; J: TRBJ1-4; size: medium-sized
DNA: TGCGCCAGCAGCCAAGATCGACAGGGGGGTGTTGGCAATCAGCACCAGCATTTT; CDR3: CASSQDRQGGVGNQHQHF; V: TRBV4-1; D: TRBD1; J: TRBJ1-5; size: -
DNA: TGTGCCAGCAGCGGCACCAGGGGGGGCTACAATGAGCAGTTCTTC; CDR3: CASSGTRGGYNEQFF; V: TRBV9; D: -; J: TRBJ2-1; size: -
DNA: TGCGCCAGCAGCTTGGAGGGCCTGGTCATGGGCTACACCTTC; CDR3: CASSLEGLVMGYTF; V: TRBV5-1; D: -; J: TRBJ1-2; size: many
DNA: TGCAGCGTACCGGGACTAGCGGGGATCACCGGGGAGCTGTTTTTT; CDR3: CSVPGLAGITGELFF; V: TRBV29-1; D: TRBD2; J: TRBJ2-2; size: -
DNA: TGTGCCAGCAGTTTGGGGCGGGGGGGTGGCGATGAGCAGTTCTTC; CDR3: CASSLGRGGGDEQFF; V: TRBV27; D: TRBD2; J: TRBJ2-1; size: -
DNA: TGTGCCAGCAGTTCCCAGGCTTTCAATCAGCCCCAGCATTTT; CDR3: CASSSQAFNQPQHF; V: TRBV25-1; D: -; J: TRBJ1-5; size: few
DNA: TGTGCCAGCAGCCGGACCTCTATTAGCGGGGCGTACAATGAGCAGTTCTTC; CDR3: CASSRTSISGAYNEQFF; V: TRBV3-1; D: TRBD2; J: TRBJ2-1; size: few
DNA: TGCAGCGCCAGGACAGTAAGAGGGGAGCTGTTTTTT; CDR3: CSARTVRGELFF; V: TRBV29-1; D: -; J: TRBJ2-2; size: many
DNA: TGCGCCAGCAGCCAAGAGGAGGGGCGCGAGACCCAGTACTTC; CDR3: CASSQEEGRETQYF; V: TRBV4-1; D: -; J: TRBJ2-5; size: -
DNA: TGTGCCAGCGGCGAAACGGGGGGTAGGACAGATACGCAGTATTTT; CDR3: CASGETGGRTDTQYF; V: TRBV28; D: TRBD2; J: TRBJ2-3; size: few
DNA: TGTGCCAGCAGCTTAAAAGCCGGAGGGAGCGCCCTACAGTTCTTC; CDR3: CASSLKAGGSALQFF; V: TRBV7-2; D: -; J: TRBJ2-1; size: -
DNA: TGTGCCAGCAGTTACTCTCTCGTACGGGATCAGCCCCAGCATTTT; CDR3: CASSYSLVRDQPQHF; V: TRBV6-2/TRBV6-3; D: -; J: TRBJ1-5; size: -
DNA: TGTGCCAGCAGGAATCGACTAGCGGGGGTGGATGAGCAGTTCTTC; CDR3: CASRNRLAGVDEQFF; V: TRBV11-1; D: TRBD2; J: TRBJ2-1; size: -
DNA: TGCAGTGCTACAAACCGCTTAGGGGGCGGTAGTACAGATACGCAGTATTTT; CDR3: CSATNRLGGGSTDTQYF; V: TRBV20-1; D: TRBD1; J: TRBJ2-3; size: -
DNA: TGTGCCAGCGGTAGTTCCGATACGCAGTATTTT; CDR3: CASGSSDTQYF; V: TRBV28; D: -; J: TRBJ2-3; size: -
DNA: TGCAGTGCTAGAGATTATCAGTTACCCAATGAGCAGTTCTTC; CDR3: CSARDYQLPNEQFF; V: TRBV20-1; D: -; J: TRBJ2-1; size: -
DNA: TGTGCCAGCAGTTTATCTGGGGGCCTCTATGGCTACACCTTC; CDR3: CASSLSGGLYGYTF; V: TRBV28; D: -; J: TRBJ1-2; size: few